This TCR beta chain emerged from a study of blood T cell repertoires in COVID-19. Study in general: Samples of COVID-19 (acute and convalescent) were obtained from the United States, Italy and Spain.

J gave up 2 bases and V 6 bases, and 0 bases lay outside the gene matches. The CDR3 contains 13 residues. CDR1 and CDR2 from the germline V gene are MDHEN and SYDVKM. Those enrolled in Seattle joined during active infection and were followed longitudinally afterward. Methods used by the authors: Nucleated cell counts were estimated from reference gene primer amplification. Assay used: immunoSEQ multiplex PCR; TCRdb lists only in-frame clones, some missing. D and trimming were read from the DNA, whereas the V and J calls and clone size are those reported in that table. The profile shows about 150,000 clones, about 85% of them singletons.

Sequencing was performed on peripheral blood. The TCR originated in a man aged 60 to 69 with COVID-19, enrolled during active disease. This rearrangement joins TRBV28 to TRBJ1-5; 8 bases are a match to TRBD1. The CDR3 spells CASRTGGNQPQHF. The DNA of the CDR3 is TGTGCCAGCAGGACAGGGGGCAATCAGCCCCAGCATTTT.